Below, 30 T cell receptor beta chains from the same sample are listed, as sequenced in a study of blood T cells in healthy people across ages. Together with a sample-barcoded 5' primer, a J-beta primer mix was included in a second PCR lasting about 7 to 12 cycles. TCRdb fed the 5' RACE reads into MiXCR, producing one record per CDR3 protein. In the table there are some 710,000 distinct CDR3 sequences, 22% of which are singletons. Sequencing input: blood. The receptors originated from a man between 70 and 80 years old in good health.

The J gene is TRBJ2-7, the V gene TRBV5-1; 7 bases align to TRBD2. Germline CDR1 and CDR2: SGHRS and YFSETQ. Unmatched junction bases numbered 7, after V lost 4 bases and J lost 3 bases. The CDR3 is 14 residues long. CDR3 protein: CASSPGLRVYEQYF. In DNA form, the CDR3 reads TGCGCCAGCAGCCCGGGACTACGGGTCTACGAGCAGTACTTC.

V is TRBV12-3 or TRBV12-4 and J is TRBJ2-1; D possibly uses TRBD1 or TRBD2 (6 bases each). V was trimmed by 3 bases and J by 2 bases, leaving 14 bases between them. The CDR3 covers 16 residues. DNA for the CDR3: TGTGCCAGCAGTTTCGGGGGCAGGCGAACCTACAATGAGCAGTTCTTC. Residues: CASSFGGRRTYNEQFF.

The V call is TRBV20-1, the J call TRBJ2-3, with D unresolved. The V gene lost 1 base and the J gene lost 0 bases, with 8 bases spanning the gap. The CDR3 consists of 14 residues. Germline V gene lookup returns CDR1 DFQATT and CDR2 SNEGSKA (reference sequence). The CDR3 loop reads CSARVYSSTDTQYF. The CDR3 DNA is TGCAGTGCTAGAGTGTACTCTAGCACAGATACGCAGTATTTT.

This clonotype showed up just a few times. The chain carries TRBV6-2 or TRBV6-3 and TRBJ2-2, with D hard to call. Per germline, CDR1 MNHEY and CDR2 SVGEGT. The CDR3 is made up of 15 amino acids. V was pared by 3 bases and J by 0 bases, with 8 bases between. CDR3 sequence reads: CASSYRAANTGELFF. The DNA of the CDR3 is TGTGCCAGCAGTTATCGGGCAGCGAACACCGGGGAGCTGTTTTTT.

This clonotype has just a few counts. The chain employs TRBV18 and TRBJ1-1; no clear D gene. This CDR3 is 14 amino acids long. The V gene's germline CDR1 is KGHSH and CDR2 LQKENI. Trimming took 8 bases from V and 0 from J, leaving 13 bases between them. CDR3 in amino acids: CASATDGLNTEAFF. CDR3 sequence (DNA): TGTGCCAGCGCAACAGACGGTTTGAACACTGAAGCTTTCTTT.

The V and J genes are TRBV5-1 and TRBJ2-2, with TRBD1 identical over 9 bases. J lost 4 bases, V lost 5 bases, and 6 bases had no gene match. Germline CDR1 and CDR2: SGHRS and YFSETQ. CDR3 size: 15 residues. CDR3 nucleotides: TGCGCCAGCAGGGGACAGGGATATGCCACCGGGGAGCTGTTTTTT. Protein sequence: CASRGQGYATGELFF. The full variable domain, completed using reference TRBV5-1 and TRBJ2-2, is KAGVTQTPRYLIKTRGQQVTLSCSPISGHRSVSWYQQTPGQGLQFLFEYFSETQRNKGNFPGRFSGRQFSNSRSEMNVSTLELGDSALYLCASRGQGYATGELFFGEGSRLTVL.

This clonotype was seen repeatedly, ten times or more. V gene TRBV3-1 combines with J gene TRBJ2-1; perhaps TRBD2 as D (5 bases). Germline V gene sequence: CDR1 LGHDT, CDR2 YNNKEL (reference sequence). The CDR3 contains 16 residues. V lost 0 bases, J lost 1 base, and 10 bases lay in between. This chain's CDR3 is CASSQEGDSSYNEQFF. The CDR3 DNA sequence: TGTGCCAGCAGCCAAGAGGGAGACTCTTCCTACAATGAGCAGTTCTTC.

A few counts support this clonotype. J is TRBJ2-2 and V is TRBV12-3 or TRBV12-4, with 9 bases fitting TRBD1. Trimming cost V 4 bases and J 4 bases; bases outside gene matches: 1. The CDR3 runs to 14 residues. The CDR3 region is CASSWTGVTGELFF. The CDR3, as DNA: TGTGCCAGCAGTTGGACAGGGGTCACCGGGGAGCTGTTTTTT.

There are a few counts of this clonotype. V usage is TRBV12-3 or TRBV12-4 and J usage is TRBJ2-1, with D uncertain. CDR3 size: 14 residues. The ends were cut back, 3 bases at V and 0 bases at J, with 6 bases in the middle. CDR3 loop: CASSFEFSYNEQFF. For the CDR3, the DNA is TGTGCCAGCAGTTTTGAATTCTCCTACAATGAGCAGTTCTTC.

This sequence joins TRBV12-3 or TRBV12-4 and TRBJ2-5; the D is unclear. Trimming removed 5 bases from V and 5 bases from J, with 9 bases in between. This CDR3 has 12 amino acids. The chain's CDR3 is CASSRPRETQYF. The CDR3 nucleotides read TGTGCCAGCAGTAGGCCTAGGGAGACCCAGTACTTC.

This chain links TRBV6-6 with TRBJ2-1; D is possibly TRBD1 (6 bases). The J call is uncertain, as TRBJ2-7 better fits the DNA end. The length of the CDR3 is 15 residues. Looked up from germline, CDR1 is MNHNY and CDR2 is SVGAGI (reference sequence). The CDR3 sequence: CASSLGTTTPYEQYF. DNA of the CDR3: TGTGCCAGCAGTTTAGGGACAACAACACCCTACGAGCAGTACTTC.

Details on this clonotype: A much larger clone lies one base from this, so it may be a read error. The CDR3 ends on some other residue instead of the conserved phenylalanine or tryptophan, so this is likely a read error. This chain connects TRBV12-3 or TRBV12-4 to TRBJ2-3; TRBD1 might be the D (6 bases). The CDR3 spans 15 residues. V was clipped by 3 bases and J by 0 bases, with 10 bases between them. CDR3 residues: CASSFRQASTDTQYL. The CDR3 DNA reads TGTGCCAGCAGTTTCCGACAGGCCAGCACAGATACGCAGTATCTT.

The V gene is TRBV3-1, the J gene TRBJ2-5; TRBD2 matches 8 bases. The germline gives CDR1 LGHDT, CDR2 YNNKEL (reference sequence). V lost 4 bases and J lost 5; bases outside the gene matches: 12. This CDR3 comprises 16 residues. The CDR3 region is CASSPNSGVPGETQYF. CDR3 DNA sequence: TGTGCCAGCAGCCCGAATAGCGGGGTCCCGGGTGAGACCCAGTACTTC.

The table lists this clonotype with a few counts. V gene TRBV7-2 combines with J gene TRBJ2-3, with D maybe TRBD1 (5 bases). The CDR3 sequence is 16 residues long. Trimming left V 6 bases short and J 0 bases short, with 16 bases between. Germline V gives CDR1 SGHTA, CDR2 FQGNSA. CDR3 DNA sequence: TGTGCCAGCAGTAGGGGTTTAGGCACTAGCACAGATACGCAGTATTTT. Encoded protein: CASSRGLGTSTDTQYF.

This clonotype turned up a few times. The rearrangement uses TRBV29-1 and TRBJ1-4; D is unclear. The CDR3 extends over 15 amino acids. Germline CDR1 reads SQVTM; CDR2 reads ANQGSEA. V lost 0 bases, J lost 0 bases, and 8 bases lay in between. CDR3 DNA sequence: TGCAGCGTTGAAGATTCGCGTACAACTAATGAAAAACTGTTTTTT. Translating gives CSVEDSRTTNEKLFF.

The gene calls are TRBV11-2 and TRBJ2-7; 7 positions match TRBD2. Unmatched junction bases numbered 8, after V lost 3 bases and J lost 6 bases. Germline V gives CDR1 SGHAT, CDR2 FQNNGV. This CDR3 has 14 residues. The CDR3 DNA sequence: TGTGCCAGCAGCTTTGAAGGCGGGAGTTGCGAGCAGTACTTC. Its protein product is CASSFEGGSCEQYF.

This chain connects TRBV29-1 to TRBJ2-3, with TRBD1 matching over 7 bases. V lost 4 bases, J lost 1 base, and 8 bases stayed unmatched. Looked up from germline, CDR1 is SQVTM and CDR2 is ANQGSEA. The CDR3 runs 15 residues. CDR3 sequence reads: CSVGTLGQGTDTQYF. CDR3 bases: TGCAGCGTTGGAACCCTAGGACAGGGCACAGATACGCAGTATTTT.

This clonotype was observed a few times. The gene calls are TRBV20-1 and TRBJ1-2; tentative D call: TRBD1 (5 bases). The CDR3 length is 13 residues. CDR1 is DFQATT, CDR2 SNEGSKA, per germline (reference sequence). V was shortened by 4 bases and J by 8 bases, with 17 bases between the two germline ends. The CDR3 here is CSANPGRSGGYTF. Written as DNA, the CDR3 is TGCAGTGCTAACCCGGGACGGAGCGGAGGCTACACCTTC.

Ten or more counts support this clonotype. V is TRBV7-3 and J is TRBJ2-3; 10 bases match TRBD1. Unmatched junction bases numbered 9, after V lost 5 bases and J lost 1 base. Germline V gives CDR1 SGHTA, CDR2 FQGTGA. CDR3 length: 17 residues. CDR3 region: CASSHDRGRAGTDTQYF. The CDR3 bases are TGTGCCAGCAGCCACGACAGGGGGCGCGCGGGCACAGATACGCAGTATTTT.

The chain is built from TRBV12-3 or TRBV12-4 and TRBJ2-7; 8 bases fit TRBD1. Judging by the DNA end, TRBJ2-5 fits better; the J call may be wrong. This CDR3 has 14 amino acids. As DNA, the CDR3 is TGTGCCAGCAGTTTGCAGGGGGCAATTGAGACCCAGTACTTC. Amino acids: CASSLQGAIETQYF.

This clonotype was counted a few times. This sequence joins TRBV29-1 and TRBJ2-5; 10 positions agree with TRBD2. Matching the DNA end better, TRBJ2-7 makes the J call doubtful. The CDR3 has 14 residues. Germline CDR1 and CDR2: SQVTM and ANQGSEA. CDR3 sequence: CSVGGTSEYYEQYF. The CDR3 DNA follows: TGCAGCGTTGGAGGGACTAGCGAATACTACGAGCAGTACTTC.

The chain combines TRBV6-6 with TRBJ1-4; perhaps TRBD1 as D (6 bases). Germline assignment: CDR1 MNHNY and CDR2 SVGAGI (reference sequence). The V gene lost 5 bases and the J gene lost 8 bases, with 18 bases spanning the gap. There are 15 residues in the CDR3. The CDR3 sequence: CASSKWGRPDEKLFF. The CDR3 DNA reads TGTGCCAGCAGTAAGTGGGGGCGCCCAGACGAAAAACTGTTTTTT.

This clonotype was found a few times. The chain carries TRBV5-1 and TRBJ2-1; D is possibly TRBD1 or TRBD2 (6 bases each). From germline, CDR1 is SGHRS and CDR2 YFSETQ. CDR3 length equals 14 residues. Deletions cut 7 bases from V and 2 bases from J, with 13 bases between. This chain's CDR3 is CASCEGEAYNEQFF. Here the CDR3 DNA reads TGCGCCAGCTGCGAGGGGGAGGCCTACAATGAGCAGTTCTTC. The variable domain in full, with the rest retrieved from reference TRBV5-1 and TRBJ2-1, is KAGVTQTPRYLIKTRGQQVTLSCSPISGHRSVSWYQQTPGQGLQFLFEYFSETQRNKGNFPGRFSGRQFSNSRSEMNVSTLELGDSALYLCASCEGEAYNEQFFGPGTRLTVL.

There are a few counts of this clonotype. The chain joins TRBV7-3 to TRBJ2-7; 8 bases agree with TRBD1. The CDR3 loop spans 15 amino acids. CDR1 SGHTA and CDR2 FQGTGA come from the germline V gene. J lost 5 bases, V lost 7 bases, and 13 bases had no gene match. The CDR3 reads CASTSEDRVMHEQYV. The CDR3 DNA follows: TGTGCCAGCACCTCGGAGGACAGGGTAATGCACGAGCAGTACGTC.

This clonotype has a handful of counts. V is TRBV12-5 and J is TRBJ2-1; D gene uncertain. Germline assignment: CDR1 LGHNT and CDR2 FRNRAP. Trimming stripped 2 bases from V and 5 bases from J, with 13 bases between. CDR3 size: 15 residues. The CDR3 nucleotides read TGTGCTAGTGGTTTGACCCCGGCAGACCACAATGAGCAGTTCTTC. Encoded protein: CASGLTPADHNEQFF.

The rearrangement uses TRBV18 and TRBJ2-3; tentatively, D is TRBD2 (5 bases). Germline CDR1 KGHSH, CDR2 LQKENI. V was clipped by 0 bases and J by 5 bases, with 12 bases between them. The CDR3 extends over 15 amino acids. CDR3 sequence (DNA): TGTGCCAGCTCACCACCGGTTTTACGGGAAGATACGCAGTATTTT. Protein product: CASSPPVLREDTQYF.

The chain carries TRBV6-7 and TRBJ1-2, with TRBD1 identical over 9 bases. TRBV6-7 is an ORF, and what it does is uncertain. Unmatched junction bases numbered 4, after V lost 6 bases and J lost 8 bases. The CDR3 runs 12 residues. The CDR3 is CASRQGADGYTF. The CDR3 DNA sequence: TGTGCCAGCAGACAGGGGGCTGACGGCTACACCTTC.

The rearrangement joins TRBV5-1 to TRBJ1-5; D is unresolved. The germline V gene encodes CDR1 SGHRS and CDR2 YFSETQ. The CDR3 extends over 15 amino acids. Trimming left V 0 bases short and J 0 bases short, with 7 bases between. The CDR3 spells CASSLGALSNQPQHF. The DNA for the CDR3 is TGCGCCAGCAGCTTGGGGGCCCTTAGCAATCAGCCCCAGCATTTT.

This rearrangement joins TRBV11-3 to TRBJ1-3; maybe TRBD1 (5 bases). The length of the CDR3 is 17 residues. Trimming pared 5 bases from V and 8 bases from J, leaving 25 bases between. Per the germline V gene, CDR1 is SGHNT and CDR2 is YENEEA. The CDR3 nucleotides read TGTGCCAGCAGCGCAGCCGGGACGGAGCGCTCGGGTGACACCATATATTTT. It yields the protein CASSAAGTERSGDTIYF.

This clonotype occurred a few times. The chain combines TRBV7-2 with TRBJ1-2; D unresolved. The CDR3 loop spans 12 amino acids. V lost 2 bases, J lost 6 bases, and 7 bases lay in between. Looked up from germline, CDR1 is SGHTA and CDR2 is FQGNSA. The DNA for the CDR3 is TGTGCCAGCAGCTTAAGTTTTGATGGCTACACCTTC. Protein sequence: CASSLSFDGYTF.